Following are 23 T cell receptor beta chains from one sample sequenced in a study of neurological immune-mediated disorders. Time point defined: longitudinal time-point 2. MiXCR, run by TCRdb on the 5' RACE reads, gives a single entry per CDR3 protein. Of over 75,000 distinct CDR3 sequences detected, 4.5% to 7.5% appear once; the ten largest clones hold over 7%. Sequenced: PBMCs. These receptors were obtained from a woman aged 60-70 years with multiple sclerosis.

This clonotype was observed at least ten times. The chain links TRBV9 to TRBJ1-6; 7 positions match TRBD1. Germline V gene data show CDR1 as SGDLS and CDR2 as YYNGEE. V dropped 0 bases and J dropped 8; count of bases not matched to a gene: 2. This CDR3 contains 14 residues. CDR3 region: CASSVEGAYSPLHF. DNA of the CDR3: TGTGCCAGCAGCGTAGAGGGGGCTTATTCACCCCTCCACTTT. Full variable domain (missing parts from reference TRBV9 and TRBJ1-6): DSGVTQTPKHLITATGQRVTLRCSPRSGDLSVYWYQQSLDQGLQFLIQYYNGEERAKGNILERFSAQQFPDLHSELNLSSLELGDSALYFCASSVEGAYSPLHFGNGTRLTVT.

This clonotype was seen at least ten times. The chain has TRBV27 and TRBJ2-3; D gene unclear. With 2 bases removed from V and 5 bases from J, the gap between germline ends came to 8 bases. Germline CDR1 MNHEY, CDR2 SMNVEV (reference sequence). This CDR3 has 13 amino acids. CDR3 DNA sequence: TGTGCCAGCAGTTTAGGGCAGAGAGATACGCAGTATTTT. This translates into CASSLGQRDTQYF.

This clonotype was observed many times. The rearrangement links TRBV7-2 to TRBJ1-4; 9 bases are shared with TRBD1. CDR1 is SGHTA and CDR2 is FQGNSA in the germline V gene. V shed 8 bases, J shed 8 bases, and the junction held 9 bases outside the gene matches. The CDR3 has 14 residues. CDR3 coding DNA: TGTGCCAGCCGTAAGGACAGGGGCGACGAAAAACTGTTTTTT. Protein: CASRKDRGDEKLFF.

This clonotype was found many times. The J gene is TRBJ2-5, the V gene TRBV5-1; D possibly corresponds to TRBD1 (5 bases). The germline CDR1 and CDR2 sequences are SGHRS and YFSETQ. The V end lost 3 bases, the J end lost 5 bases, and 14 bases lay between the germline ends. The CDR3 has 14 amino acids. The CDR3 here is CASSYTGYLETQYF. DNA of the CDR3: TGCGCCAGCAGCTACACAGGTTACCTGGAGACCCAGTACTTC.

At least ten counts were recorded for this clonotype. The gene calls are TRBV5-1 and TRBJ1-2, with D uncertain. The CDR3 consists of 13 residues. Trimming shortened V by 4 bases and J by 1 base, and 8 bases separated the two germline ends. Germline V gene lookup returns CDR1 SGHRS and CDR2 YFSETQ. In DNA form, the CDR3 reads TGCGCCAGCAGCCAACAGATTAACTATGGCTACACCTTC. This gives the protein CASSQQINYGYTF.

This clonotype appeared a few times. The chain is built from TRBV7-2 and TRBJ2-3; 12 bases are a match to TRBD2. Unmatched junction bases numbered 5, after V lost 3 bases and J lost 4 bases. Germline V lookup: CDR1 SGHTA, CDR2 FQGNSA. The CDR3 has 16 amino acids. The CDR3 DNA reads as TGTGCCAGCAGCTTTGGACTAGCGGGGAGGTCAGATACGCAGTATTTT. This encodes CASSFGLAGRSDTQYF.

This clonotype was seen ten or more times. DNA for the CDR3: TGTGCCACCAGCAGAGATCTTGGGTTCATGCAGCCCCAGCATTTT. Its protein product is CATSRDLGFMQPQHF. This chain joins TRBV15 and TRBJ1-5, with D hard to call. V was clipped by 0 bases and J by 7 bases, with 13 bases between them. The CDR3 has 15 residues. CDR1 and CDR2 from the germline V gene are LNHNV and YYDKDF (reference sequence).

On this clonotype itself: A junction boundary mismatches the germline segment, possibly from a read error. For the CDR3, the DNA is TGCGCCAGCAGCTTATCCCAAGAGACCCGGTACTTC. Translated, it gives CASSLSQETRYF. V and J are TRBV5-1 and TRBJ2-5; D is undetermined. CDR1 is SGHRS, CDR2 YFSETQ, per germline. The CDR3 is made up of 12 amino acids.

This clonotype occurred many times. This chain uses TRBV7-9 with TRBJ2-1; 11 bases are shared with TRBD2. Unmatched junction bases numbered 3, after V lost 3 bases and J lost 8 bases. This CDR3 has 14 residues. Per the germline V gene, CDR1 is SEHNR and CDR2 is FQNEAQ (reference sequence). The CDR3 nucleotides read TGTGCCAGCAGCTTTCTAGCGGGGGGTTATGAGCAGTTCTTC. This translates into CASSFLAGGYEQFF.

At least ten counts were recorded for this clonotype. V usage is TRBV12-3 or TRBV12-4 and J usage is TRBJ1-1; the match to TRBD1 covers 10 bases. This CDR3 comprises 16 residues. Germline trimming cut 6 bases from V and 0 bases from J; bases unmatched to any gene: 7. CDR3 nucleotides: TGTGCCAGCAGCCGGAGACAGGGGGCGATGAACACTGAAGCTTTCTTT. Translation: CASSRRQGAMNTEAFF.

This clonotype was seen a handful of times. The rearrangement links TRBV15 to TRBJ2-2; 7 bases are shared with TRBD1. The germline V gene encodes CDR1 LNHNV and CDR2 YYDKDF (reference sequence). J gave up 0 bases and V 3 bases, and 4 bases lay outside the gene matches. There are 16 residues in the CDR3. CDR3: CATSSWDRSNTGELFF. The CDR3 DNA reads as TGTGCCACCAGCAGTTGGGACAGATCGAACACCGGGGAGCTGTTTTTT.

This clonotype was detected only a few times. This sequence joins TRBV5-1 and TRBJ2-1, with D tentatively TRBD1 (5 bases). The CDR3 totals 15 residues. The V and J ends lost 3 bases and 1 base respectively, with 11 bases between them. Per germline, CDR1 SGHRS and CDR2 YFSETQ. Here the CDR3 DNA reads TGCGCCAGCAGCTCCGACAGCTTTTCCTACAATGAGCAGTTCTTC. Translation: CASSSDSFSYNEQFF.

The sample holds many counts of this clonotype. J is TRBJ1-4 and V is TRBV5-1, with no clear D. CDR3 length: 14 amino acids. Per germline, CDR1 SGHRS and CDR2 YFSETQ. V lost 3 bases and J lost 3, with 9 bases in between. As DNA, the CDR3 is TGCGCCAGCAGCTCGACACCCGCTAATGAAAAACTGTTTTTT. Amino acids: CASSSTPANEKLFF.

This clonotype was observed many times. This rearrangement joins TRBV5-1 to TRBJ1-2; possibly TRBD1 for D (5 bases). CDR3 length equals 14 residues. Germline CDR1 is SGHRS and CDR2 is YFSETQ. Between the trimmed V and J ends, which lost 4 bases and 8 bases, there was a span of 18 bases. This chain's CDR3 is CASSREQGVEGYTF. The CDR3, as DNA: TGCGCCAGCAGCCGTGAGCAGGGTGTAGAAGGCTACACCTTC.

This clonotype was found many times. The genes are TRBV20-1 and TRBJ1-2; maybe TRBD1 (5 bases). The ends were cut back, 0 bases at V and 8 bases at J, with 10 bases in the middle. Germline V lookup: CDR1 DFQATT, CDR2 SNEGSKA (reference sequence). The CDR3 loop spans 12 amino acids. In nucleotides, the CDR3 is TGCAGTGCTAGAGATTCCAGGGAAGGCTACACCTTC. Translated, it gives CSARDSREGYTF.

This clonotype was seen ten or more times. J is TRBJ1-4 and V is TRBV2; 7 nucleotides agree with TRBD1. Germline V gene lookup returns CDR1 SNHLY and CDR2 FYNNEI. This CDR3 comprises 14 residues. J gave up 0 bases and V 7 bases, and 2 bases lay outside the gene matches. CDR3 sequence: CASKDRTTNEKLFF. The CDR3 nucleotides are TGTGCCAGCAAGGACAGGACAACTAATGAAAAACTGTTTTTT.

This clonotype was observed many times. This chain connects TRBV2 to TRBJ1-2, with D tentatively TRBD1 (5 bases). Trimming pared 10 bases from V and 2 bases from J, leaving 11 bases between. Germline CDR1 SNHLY, CDR2 FYNNEI. The CDR3 is 12 amino acids. CDR3 DNA: TGTGCCACCTCCCGGGACAACTATGGCTACACCTTC. Translated, it gives CATSRDNYGYTF.

This clonotype was counted ten times or more. J is TRBJ1-4 and V is TRBV20-1; tentative D call: TRBD1 (5 bases). The ends were cut back, 7 bases at V and 2 bases at J, with 11 bases in the middle. This CDR3 has 13 amino acids. CDR1 is DFQATT, CDR2 SNEGSKA, per germline (reference sequence). CDR3 loop: CSVVGATNEKLFF. The CDR3 bases are TGCAGTGTTGTTGGGGCTACTAATGAAAAACTGTTTTTT.

This clonotype was seen at least ten times. This chain connects TRBV27 to TRBJ1-2, with D perhaps matching TRBD1 (6 bases). Germline V lookup: CDR1 MNHEY, CDR2 SMNVEV (reference sequence). This CDR3 is built from 14 residues. Trimming cost V 6 bases and J 4 bases, with 15 bases left between them. The CDR3 DNA is TGTGCCAGCAGCTCAAAAACAGGGACCTATGGCTACACCTTC. It specifies CASSSKTGTYGYTF.

This clonotype was counted ten times or more. V gene TRBV7-6 combines with J gene TRBJ1-2; 7 nucleotides match TRBD1. Germline CDR1 is SGHVS and CDR2 is FNYEAQ. The CDR3 has 13 residues. J lost 5 bases, V lost 4 bases, and 4 bases had no gene match. The CDR3 loop is CASSWDSYYGYTF. The CDR3 coding sequence is TGTGCCAGCAGCTGGGACAGTTATTATGGCTACACCTTC.

This clonotype was seen repeatedly, ten times or more. The chain links TRBV20-1 to TRBJ1-3; D gene ambiguous. The V gene's germline CDR1 is DFQATT and CDR2 SNEGSKA (reference sequence). The CDR3 is made up of 15 amino acids. V was clipped by 3 bases and J by 0 bases, with 12 bases between them. As DNA, the CDR3 is TGCAGTGCTAGCCAAGGCAGGAGCTCTGGAAACACCATATATTTT. Its protein product is CSASQGRSSGNTIYF.

This clonotype showed up many times. The rearrangement uses TRBV2 and TRBJ2-5; no clear D. V lost 10 bases to trimming and J lost 5 bases, with 5 bases between them. Germline loops: CDR1 SNHLY, CDR2 FYNNEI. The CDR3 spans 9 residues. CDR3 amino acids: CATEETQYF. The CDR3 coding sequence is TGTGCCACCGAGGAGACCCAGTACTTC.

At least ten counts were recorded for this clonotype. CDR3: CASSYSGRGRNTGELFF. The CDR3 DNA reads TGTGCCAGCAGTTACTCGGGCCGGGGGCGGAACACCGGGGAGCTGTTTTTT. The chain has TRBV6-5 and TRBJ2-2; D may be TRBD1 or TRBD2 (6 bases each). The CDR3 totals 17 residues. Per the germline V gene, CDR1 is MNHEY and CDR2 is SVGAGI. Trimming took 0 bases from V and 1 from J, leaving 12 bases between them.